The 8 T cell receptor beta chains presented below share a single source sample, sequenced in a study of blood T cell repertoires in COVID-19. Clones were read by immunoSEQ multiplex PCR, and TCRdb kept only the in-frame ones, dropping some. The repertoire has some 190,000 clones, approximately 83% of them found once; the top ten carry approximately 11%. The sequencing input was peripheral blood. All receptors derive from a human donor with active or convalescent COVID-19. The donor label of this sample is uncertain.

The V call is TRBV4-1, the J call TRBJ2-7; 15 bases map to TRBD2. The V gene's germline CDR1 is MGHRA and CDR2 YSYEKL. The CDR3 contains 22 residues. V was pared by 4 bases and J by 7 bases, with 26 bases of the junction left unmatched. The CDR3 sequence: CASSLGTAITPGTSGGIWEQYF. The DNA for the CDR3 is TGCGCCAGCAGCCTAGGGACAGCGATAACCCCGGGGACTAGCGGGGGGATCTGGGAGCAGTACTTC.

The V and J genes are TRBV5-1 and TRBJ2-1; TRBD2 agrees at 7 bases. This CDR3 region has 16 residues. After removal of 1 base from V and 2 bases from J, the junction contained 6 bases not matched to a gene. Germline CDR1 SGHRS, CDR2 YFSETQ. CDR3 sequence reads: CASSLRAGATYNEQFF. CDR3 DNA sequence: TGCGCCAGCAGCTTGAGGGCGGGAGCTACCTACAATGAGCAGTTCTTC.

This clone is a singleton in its sample. The rearrangement links TRBV5-1 to TRBJ1-2, with 7 bases identical to TRBD1. With 8 bases clipped from V and 3 bases from J, the junction kept 4 bases outside the gene matches. Germline V lookup: CDR1 SGHRS, CDR2 YFSETQ. The CDR3 extends over 12 amino acids. CDR3 loop: CASRGTDYGYTF. The CDR3 region has the DNA TGCGCCAGTAGAGGGACAGACTATGGCTACACCTTC.

CDR3 amino acids: CASGWTSSEDTQYF. For the CDR3, the DNA is TGTGCCAGCGGCTGGACTAGTAGTGAGGATACGCAGTATTTT. The chain is built from TRBV27 and TRBJ2-3; 7 bases fit TRBD2. Losses at the gene ends were 8 bases for V and 6 bases for J; bases not matched to a gene: 11. CDR1 and CDR2 from the germline V gene are MNHEY and SMNVEV (reference sequence). The CDR3 runs to 14 residues.

The chain links TRBV5-6 to TRBJ1-6; D is uncertain. There are 17 residues in the CDR3. V was shortened by 2 bases and J by 0 bases, with 12 bases between the two germline ends. Germline V lookup: CDR1 SGHDT, CDR2 YYEEEE. The DNA of the CDR3 is TGTGCCAGCAGCTTTTCCAGGAAGAGCTCCTATAATTCACCCCTCCACTTT. Residues: CASSFSRKSSYNSPLHF.

The chain links TRBV11-3 to TRBJ2-7; 8 bases agree with TRBD1. Unmatched junction bases numbered 8, after V lost 5 bases and J lost 5 bases. Germline V gives CDR1 SGHNT, CDR2 YENEEA. The CDR3 covers 14 residues. As DNA, the CDR3 is TGTGCCAGCAGCCCGCGGACAGGGAAGGACGAGCAGTACTTC. Translating gives CASSPRTGKDEQYF. Full variable domain (missing parts from reference TRBV11-3 and TRBJ2-7): EAGVVQSPRYKIIEKKQPVAFWCNPISGHNTLYWYLQNLGQGPELLIRYENEEAVDDSQLPKDRFSAERLKGVDSTLKIQPAELGDSAVYLCASSPRTGKDEQYFGPGTRLTVT.

The V gene is TRBV29-1, the J gene TRBJ1-1; TRBD1 is a possible D gene (5 bases). This CDR3 contains 13 residues. V was cut by 2 bases and J by 4 bases, with 11 bases left in between. Germline-derived CDR1 and CDR2 are SQVTM and ANQGSEA. The CDR3 nucleotides are TGCAGCGTTGAACAGGGTTCTGGCACTGAAGCTTTCTTT. This sequence encodes CSVEQGSGTEAFF. Full variable domain (outside the CDR3, taken from reference TRBV29-1 and TRBJ1-1): SAVISQKPSRDICQRGTSLTIQCQVDSQVTMMFWYRQQPGQSLTLIATANQGSEATYESGFVIDKFPISRPNLTFSTLTVSNMSPEDSSIYLCSVEQGSGTEAFFGQGTRLTVV.

The gene calls are TRBV7-2 and TRBJ1-1; D remains unclear. Deletions cut 0 bases from V and 8 bases from J, with 13 bases between. Germline V gives CDR1 SGHTA, CDR2 FQGNSA. The CDR3 runs to 14 residues. As DNA, the CDR3 is TGTGCCAGCAGCTTAGCGCTGGTCAGTCCAGAAGCTTTCTTT. Its protein product is CASSLALVSPEAFF. Drawing the rest from reference TRBV7-2 and TRBJ1-1, the complete variable domain is GAGVSQSPSNKVTEKGKDVELRCDPISGHTALYWYRQSLGQGLEFLIYFQGNSAPDKSGLPSDRFSAERTGGSVSTLTIQRTQQEDSAVYLCASSLALVSPEAFFGQGTRLTVV.